These 25 T cell receptor beta chains came from one sample sequenced in a study of blood T cell repertoires in COVID-19. The repertoire was sequenced with immunoSEQ multiplex PCR; TCRdb's copy has only in-frame clones and lacks some. The table shows hundreds of thousands of clones, with roughly nine tenths occurring only once. Sequenced: PBMCs or T cells enriched from blood (not recorded which). These receptor sequences come from a man in his fifties or sixties who had recovered from COVID-19.

V and J are TRBV6-1 and TRBJ1-5, with a possible D match to TRBD1 (6 bases). V dropped 1 base and J dropped 11 bases, with 21 bases sitting between them. Germline V CDR1 and CDR2: MNHNS, SASEGT. The CDR3 runs 16 residues. The CDR3 nucleotides read TGTGCCAGCAGTGAAGTCCGCAGGGGTTTTGGGGGGGCCCAGCATTTT. This codes for CASSEVRRGFGGAQHF.

The chain links TRBV2 to TRBJ1-4; D might be TRBD1 (5 bases). V gave up 7 bases and J gave up 4 bases, with 10 bases separating them. This CDR3 comprises 13 residues. Germline CDR1 and CDR2: SNHLY and FYNNEI. DNA of the CDR3: TGTGCCAGCAACCAGGGATATAATGAAAAACTGTTTTTT. Protein sequence: CASNQGYNEKLFF.

This CDR3 is CASSQQNTGELFF. The CDR3 nucleotides are TGTGCCAGCAGCCAACAGAACACCGGGGAGCTGTTTTTT. The chain links TRBV7-9 to TRBJ2-2; no definite D call. V lost 5 bases to trimming and J lost 1 base, with 5 bases between them. Looked up from germline, CDR1 is SEHNR and CDR2 is FQNEAQ (reference sequence). The CDR3 spans 13 residues.

This chain's CDR3 is CAWSVGALRYSGNTIYF. The DNA for the CDR3 is TGTGCCTGGAGTGTAGGAGCGCTCCGATACTCTGGAAACACCATATATTTT. The chain links TRBV30 to TRBJ1-3, with D unclear. Trimming removed 0 bases from V and 0 bases from J, with 15 bases in between. CDR3 length equals 17 residues. CDR1 GTSNPN and CDR2 SVGIG come from the germline V gene (reference sequence).

The V and J genes are TRBV4-2 and TRBJ1-3, with D possibly being TRBD1 (5 bases). The CDR3 sequence is 17 residues long. Trimming shortened V by 0 bases and J by 2 bases, and 14 bases separated the two germline ends. The germline gives CDR1 LGHNA, CDR2 YNFKEQ. In nucleotides, the CDR3 is TGTGCCAGCAGCCAAGAGGGGCGCGGGGGTACTGGAAACACCATATATTTT. It codes for CASSQEGRGGTGNTIYF.

The CDR3 DNA is TGTGCCAGCAGCGCCTACGGGACAGATTACACTGAAGCTTTCTTT. Translated, it gives CASSAYGTDYTEAFF. The chain recombines TRBV9 with TRBJ1-1, with 7 bases identical to TRBD1. The CDR3 has 15 residues. Germline V gives CDR1 SGDLS, CDR2 YYNGEE. Trimming took 3 bases from V and 3 from J; bases not matched to a gene: 8.

The V and J genes are TRBV12-3 or TRBV12-4 and TRBJ2-3, with 10 nucleotides matching TRBD1. The ends lost 7 bases at V and 4 bases at J; junction bases unmatched: 2. This CDR3 comprises 13 residues. CDR3 DNA: TGTGCCAGCACTGGGACAGGGGCAGATACGCAGTATTTT. This codes for CASTGTGADTQYF.

This clone was seen a handful of times. The chain joins TRBV6-6 to TRBJ2-7, with D maybe TRBD2 (5 bases). CDR1 is MNHNY, CDR2 SVGAGI, per germline (reference sequence). There are 13 residues in the CDR3. Trimming took off 4 bases at V and 4 bases at J, with 11 bases between the two ends. The CDR3 loop is CASSFLAGYEQYF. For the CDR3, the DNA is TGTGCCAGCAGTTTCCTCGCGGGTTACGAGCAGTACTTC.

CDR3 in amino acids: CASSQPREGRSNEQFF. The DNA of the CDR3 is TGCGCCAGCAGCCAACCACGTGAGGGTCGGAGCAATGAGCAGTTCTTC. V and J are TRBV4-1 and TRBJ2-1; possibly TRBD2 for D (5 bases). CDR1 and CDR2 from the germline V gene are MGHRA and YSYEKL. The CDR3 runs to 16 residues. Trimming removed 2 bases at V and 6 bases at J, with 17 bases between.

The genes are TRBV3-1 (or the pseudogene TRBV3-2) and TRBJ1-3, with TRBD1 matching over 7 bases. The germline gives CDR1 LGHDT, CDR2 YNNKEL (reference sequence). The V and J ends lost 5 bases and 4 bases, in that order; junction bases with no gene match: 8. The CDR3 is 15 amino acids. This CDR3 is CASSNATGRGNTIYF. The CDR3 coding sequence is TGTGCCAGCAGCAATGCGACAGGGAGGGGAAACACCATATATTTT.

The chain couples TRBV11-2 to TRBJ1-1; 7 bases align to TRBD1. This CDR3 comprises 14 residues. CDR1 SGHAT and CDR2 FQNNGV come from the germline V gene. The V gene end was trimmed by 1 base and the J gene end by 8 bases; junction bases not matched to a gene: 7. The chain's CDR3 is CASSLAGTENEAFF. DNA of the CDR3: TGTGCCAGCAGCTTAGCAGGGACAGAGAACGAAGCTTTCTTT.

This clone appeared once. This rearrangement joins TRBV11-3 to TRBJ1-1, with D uncertain. V gave up 0 bases and J gave up 6 bases, with 2 bases separating them. This CDR3 has 11 residues. The germline gives CDR1 SGHNT, CDR2 YENEEA. The CDR3 DNA sequence: TGTGCCAGCAGCTTAGACTCTGAAGCTTTCTTT. Amino acids: CASSLDSEAFF.

The rearrangement links TRBV5-5 to TRBJ2-5; 11 bases are shared with TRBD1. The CDR3 has 15 residues. Trimming took 0 bases from V and 5 from J; bases not matched to a gene: 3. Germline V CDR1 and CDR2: SGHKS, YYEKEE (reference sequence). CDR3 region: CASSLVGTGGETQYF. The CDR3 DNA reads TGTGCCAGCAGCTTGGTTGGGACAGGGGGGGAGACCCAGTACTTC.

V gene TRBV6-2 or TRBV6-3 combines with J gene TRBJ2-1, with D unclear. Germline CDR1 reads MNHEY; CDR2 reads SVGEGT. The CDR3 is made up of 12 amino acids. V was pared by 2 bases and J by 7 bases, with 6 bases between. The CDR3 region is CASSYLENEQFF. CDR3 DNA sequence: TGTGCCAGCAGTTACCTAGAAAATGAGCAGTTCTTC.

The J gene is TRBJ2-5, the V gene TRBV3-1 (or the pseudogene TRBV3-2), with TRBD1 identical over 8 bases. The CDR3 covers 16 residues. Germline CDR1 and CDR2: LGHDT and YNNKEL (reference sequence). Losses at the gene ends were 4 bases for V and 4 bases for J; bases not matched to a gene: 11. The CDR3: CASSLRAGGVSETQYF. The CDR3 nucleotides read TGTGCCAGCAGCCTCCGGGCAGGGGGCGTTTCAGAGACCCAGTACTTC.

This rearrangement joins TRBV6-5 to TRBJ1-1; unclear D gene. Per the germline V gene, CDR1 is MNHEY and CDR2 is SVGAGI. The CDR3 consists of 14 residues. V lost 6 bases and J 2 bases, leaving 13 bases between the germline ends. The CDR3, as DNA: TGTGCCAGCAGCCTCAGTAGCACCAACACTGAAGCTTTCTTT. Its protein product is CASSLSSTNTEAFF.

J is TRBJ1-5 and V is TRBV28, with a tentative D call TRBD1 (6 bases). The CDR3 extends over 15 amino acids. Germline loops: CDR1 MDHEN, CDR2 SYDVKM. The germline V and J ends were trimmed by 2 bases and 5 bases, with 13 bases remaining between them. In DNA, the CDR3 is TGTGCCAGCAGTTTACCCACAGGGTCCCATCAGCCCCAGCATTTT. It encodes CASSLPTGSHQPQHF.

The chain links TRBV9 to TRBJ2-3; TRBD2 is a possible D gene (6 bases). The germline V and J ends were trimmed by 4 bases and 0 bases, with 9 bases remaining between them. CDR3 length: 14 amino acids. Germline V gene lookup returns CDR1 SGDLS and CDR2 YYNGEE. This CDR3 reads CASSYGTSTDTQYF. The CDR3 nucleotides are TGTGCCAGCAGCTACGGGACTAGCACAGATACGCAGTATTTT.

This chain uses TRBV6-2 or TRBV6-3 with TRBJ1-4; D perhaps matches TRBD1 (5 bases). The CDR3 is 14 amino acids. CDR1 is MNHEY, CDR2 SVGEGT, per germline. V dropped 6 bases and J dropped 7 bases, with 15 bases sitting between them. The CDR3 protein is CASSYTGRGEKLFF. The CDR3 DNA follows: TGTGCCAGCAGCTATACAGGTCGCGGTGAAAAACTGTTTTTT.

A few counts support this clone. The rearrangement links TRBV29-1 to TRBJ2-1, with 8 nucleotides matching TRBD2. The ends lost 4 bases at V and 7 bases at J; junction bases unmatched: 9. CDR1 SQVTM and CDR2 ANQGSEA come from the germline V gene. The CDR3 consists of 14 residues. CDR3 loop: CSVVHGRARNEQFF. Written as DNA, the CDR3 is TGCAGCGTTGTTCACGGGAGGGCCAGGAATGAGCAGTTCTTC.

The V call is TRBV28, the J call TRBJ1-2, with 7 positions matching TRBD1. Germline-derived CDR1 and CDR2 are MDHEN and SYDVKM. V lost 2 bases to trimming and J lost 9 bases; unmatched junction nucleotides: 9. This CDR3 spans 14 amino acids. The CDR3 DNA reads TGTGCCAGCAGTTTAGCCAGGGGGTCTAGGAGCTACACCTTC. This sequence encodes CASSLARGSRSYTF.

This clone was picked up one time. This chain links TRBV5-4 with TRBJ2-7; D remains ambiguous. The CDR3 length is 15 residues. Trimming left V 4 bases short and J 2 bases short, with 16 bases between. From germline, CDR1 is SGHNT and CDR2 YYREEE (reference sequence). CDR3 in amino acids: CASSLPGSSTYEQYF. The CDR3 DNA is TGTGCCAGCAGCCTGCCCGGGTCTTCCACCTACGAGCAGTACTTC. The entire variable domain, with the rest obtained from reference TRBV5-4 and TRBJ2-7, is as follows: ETGVTQSPTHLIKTRGQQVTLRCSSQSGHNTVSWYQQALGQGPQFIFQYYREEENGRGNFPPRFSGLQFPNYSSELNVNALELDDSALYLCASSLPGSSTYEQYFGPGTRLTVT.

The rearrangement uses TRBV19 and TRBJ1-6; 9 nucleotides line up with TRBD1. J was trimmed by 5 bases and V by 7 bases; bases with no gene match: 3. Germline CDR1 reads LNHDA; CDR2 reads SQIVND (reference sequence). CDR3 length: 14 residues. The DNA for the CDR3 is TGTGCCAGTAACGGACAGGGGAATAATTCACCCCTCCACTTT. Translated, it gives CASNGQGNNSPLHF.

Turning to this clone: A junction end diverges from the germline sequence, so it may reflect a read error. The chain carries TRBV6-4 and TRBJ2-2; D is unclear. Germline-derived CDR1 and CDR2 are MRHNA and SNTAGT. CDR3 length equals 17 residues. Written as DNA, the CDR3 is TGTGCCAGCAGTCACTCCAGAGGTAATCGGAACACCGGGGAGCTGTTTTTT. This sequence encodes CASSHSRGNRNTGELFF.

The gene calls are TRBV30 and TRBJ1-6; D remains unclear. With 1 base removed from V and 1 base from J, the gap between germline ends came to 8 bases. The CDR3 is 15 amino acids. CDR1 is GTSNPN, CDR2 SVGIG, per germline (reference sequence). This chain's CDR3 is CAWSDPGSYNSPLHF. CDR3 coding DNA: TGTGCCTGGAGTGACCCAGGATCCTATAATTCACCCCTCCACTTT.